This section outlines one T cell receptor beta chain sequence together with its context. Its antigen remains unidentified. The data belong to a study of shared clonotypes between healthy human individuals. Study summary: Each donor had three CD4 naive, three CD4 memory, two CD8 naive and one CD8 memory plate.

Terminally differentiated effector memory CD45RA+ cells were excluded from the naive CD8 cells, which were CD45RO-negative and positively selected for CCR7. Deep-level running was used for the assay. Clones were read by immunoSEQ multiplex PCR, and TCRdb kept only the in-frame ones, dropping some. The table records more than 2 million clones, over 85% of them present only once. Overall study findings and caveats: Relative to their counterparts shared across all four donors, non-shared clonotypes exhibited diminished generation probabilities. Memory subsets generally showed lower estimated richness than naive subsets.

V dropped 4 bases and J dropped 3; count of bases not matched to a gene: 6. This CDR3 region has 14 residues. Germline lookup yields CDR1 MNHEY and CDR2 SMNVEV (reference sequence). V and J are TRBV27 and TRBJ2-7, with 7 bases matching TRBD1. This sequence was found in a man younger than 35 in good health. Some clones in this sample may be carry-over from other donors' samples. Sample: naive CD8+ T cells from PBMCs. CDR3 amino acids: CASSSRGSLYEQYF. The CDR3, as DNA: TGTGCCAGCAGTTCCAGGGGGTCCCTCTACGAGCAGTACTTC.